This T cell receptor (beta chain) came from a study of blood T cell repertoires in COVID-19. Repertoires were generated with immunoSEQ multiplex PCR, while TCRdb's copy carries only in-frame clones and drops some. This repertoire shows some 200,000 clones, 80% to 85% found once; its top ten account for just under 9%. Living in 24 US areas, the participants were between about 18 and 95 years of age. Cohort assignment relied on participant-reported clinical history. The specimen was PBMCs or T cells enriched from blood (not recorded which). This receptor was identified in a woman between 45 and 65 years old with acute COVID-19.

CDR3 in amino acids: CASSPTGGNTEAFF. In nucleotides, the CDR3 is TGTGCCAGCTCACCGACCGGCGGAAACACTGAAGCTTTCTTT. The chain links TRBV18 to TRBJ1-1; no reliable D call. V shed 3 bases and J shed 2 bases, with 10 bases lying between them. Germline V gene data show CDR1 as KGHSH and CDR2 as LQKENI. The CDR3 sequence is 14 residues long.